These T cell receptor beta chains were read from a single sample in a study of blood T cell repertoires in COVID-19. Produced via immunoSEQ multiplex PCR; TCRdb's table is partial and in-frame only. The sample contains roughly 150,000 clones, about 87% of which appear only once. The sample taken for sequencing was PBMCs or T cells enriched from blood (not recorded which). The receptors were gathered from a man over 45 in a cohort exposed to, infected with or recovered from COVID-19 (not recorded which). Both conserved end residues are trimmed from each CDR3. The D gene is left open where the match is weak.

ASSESTGGIQY,TRBV10-2,11,.
ASSLLPSEDNEQF,TRBV6-6,13,.
ASSSTGVYTEAF,TRBV5-1,12,TRBD1
ASSTIDRAGGGELF,TRBV5-4,14,TRBD1
ATSGAPPRDTGELF,TRBV24-1,14,.
ASSQDLSADEQY,TRBV4-2,12,.
ATSSLAGGADTQY,TRBV5-8,13,TRBD2
ASRRGLAGTTGELF,TRBV10-2,14,TRBD2
ASSQEGGRRGGDTQY,TRBV3-1/TRBV3-2,15,.
ASTEVRTGGNQPQH,TRBV28,14,TRBD1
ASSLARTGGGGTEAF,TRBV5-1,15,TRBD1
ASSMGQGGDYGYT,TRBV7-6,13,TRBD1
ASSPRGGGRETQY,TRBV7-2,13,TRBD2
ASSLDSNQPQH,TRBV6-5,11,.
ASSLSATEAF,TRBV28,10,.
ASSLAERVETQY,TRBV5-1,12,.
ASRLGGQEEPYGYT,TRBV12-2,14,.
ASSRTEIPGGT,TRBV11-2,11,TRBD1
ASSPYAGGYVPGELF,TRBV18,15,TRBD2
ASSPTSGGSYNEQF,TRBV18,14,TRBD2
ASTADRVGGYT,TRBV19,11,TRBD1
ASREGASSYGYT,TRBV2,12,TRBD1
ASSLTRGVQPQH,TRBV28,12,.
ASSLGGKNEQY,TRBV7-6,11,.
ASSYSWTTKQF,TRBV6-5,11,.
ASSPSGESTDTQY,TRBV5-8,13,.
ASSLGAATNEKLF,TRBV5-1,13,.